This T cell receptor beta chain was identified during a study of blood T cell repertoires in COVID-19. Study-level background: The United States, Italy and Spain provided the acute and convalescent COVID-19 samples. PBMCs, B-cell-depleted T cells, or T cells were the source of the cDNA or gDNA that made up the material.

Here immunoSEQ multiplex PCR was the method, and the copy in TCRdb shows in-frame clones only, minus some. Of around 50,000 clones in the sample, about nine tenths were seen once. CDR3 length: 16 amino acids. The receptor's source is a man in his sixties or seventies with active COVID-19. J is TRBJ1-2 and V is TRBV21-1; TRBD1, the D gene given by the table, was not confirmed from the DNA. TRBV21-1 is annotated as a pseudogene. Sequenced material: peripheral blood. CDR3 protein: CASSKDSGANNYGYTF. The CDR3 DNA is TGTGCCAGCAGCAAAGATTCAGGGGCCAACAACTATGGCTACACCTTC.